This T cell receptor beta chain was documented in a study of T cell responses to AZD1222 COVID-19 vaccine. Study overall: Timing groups of about 4 and about 12 weeks for second doses were pooled.

Study conclusions and caveats: The repertoires were collected only after the peak T cell response. Vaccination with two AZD1222 doses was followed by a rise in Spike-specific TCR breadth and depth. There were vaccine-associated CD4 TCRs across spike, dominant at 160-218 and 743-854.

In this sample, this clone turned up once. Its matching antigen is unknown. The CDR3 sequence is 13 residues long. Germline values: CDR1 SQVTM, CDR2 ANQGSEA. Trimming took off 4 bases at V and 0 bases at J, with 10 bases between the two ends. Repertoires were generated with immunoSEQ multiplex PCR, while TCRdb's copy carries only in-frame clones and drops some. The sample has around 110,000 clones, about 90% seen once. Sequencing was performed on peripheral blood, taken on day 0 of AZD1222 vaccination. The V call is TRBV29-1, the J call TRBJ2-7; TRBD2 is a possible D gene (5 bases). This receptor was obtained from an adult in good health. The DNA for the CDR3 is TGCAGCGTTGCTGCGGGCCTCTCCTACGAGCAGTACTTC. Protein sequence: CSVAAGLSYEQYF.